The table lists the clone carrying this T cell receptor (beta chain) with many counts. Its cognate antigen is unknown. Each 10 ml fresh peripheral blood draw supplied the PBMCs. The data were taken from a study of T cells in Graves' hyperthyroidism and ophthalmopathy. Study information: Sampling of peripheral blood happened at initial diagnosis, prior to any treatment.

The CDR3 spans 16 residues. V lost 6 bases and J lost 3; bases outside the gene matches: 13. Looked up from germline, CDR1 is MDHEN and CDR2 is SYDVKM. Regarding the study as a whole: From stable hyperthyroidism, ophthalmopathy was set apart by a 13 V-J model. Most thyroid-expanded clonotypes above 0.001 were also found in blood.

Amplification targeted TCR beta CDR3 regions from RNA transcripts. RT-PCR in the first round (using the HTBI primer set) targeted the TCR CDR3. From the multiplex PCR reads, TCRdb called clonotypes with MiXCR, one entry per CDR3 protein. The sample carries about 180,000 distinct CDR3 sequences, approximately 15% recorded once. Sequencing input: blood. The receptor's source is a woman in her forties or fifties with Graves' hyperthyroidism. The gene calls are TRBV28 and TRBJ1-2; 7 bases fit TRBD1. The CDR3 loop is CASSLYTGVGHYGYTF. In DNA form, the CDR3 reads TGTGCCAGCAGCCTATATACAGGGGTGGGGCACTATGGCTACACCTTC.